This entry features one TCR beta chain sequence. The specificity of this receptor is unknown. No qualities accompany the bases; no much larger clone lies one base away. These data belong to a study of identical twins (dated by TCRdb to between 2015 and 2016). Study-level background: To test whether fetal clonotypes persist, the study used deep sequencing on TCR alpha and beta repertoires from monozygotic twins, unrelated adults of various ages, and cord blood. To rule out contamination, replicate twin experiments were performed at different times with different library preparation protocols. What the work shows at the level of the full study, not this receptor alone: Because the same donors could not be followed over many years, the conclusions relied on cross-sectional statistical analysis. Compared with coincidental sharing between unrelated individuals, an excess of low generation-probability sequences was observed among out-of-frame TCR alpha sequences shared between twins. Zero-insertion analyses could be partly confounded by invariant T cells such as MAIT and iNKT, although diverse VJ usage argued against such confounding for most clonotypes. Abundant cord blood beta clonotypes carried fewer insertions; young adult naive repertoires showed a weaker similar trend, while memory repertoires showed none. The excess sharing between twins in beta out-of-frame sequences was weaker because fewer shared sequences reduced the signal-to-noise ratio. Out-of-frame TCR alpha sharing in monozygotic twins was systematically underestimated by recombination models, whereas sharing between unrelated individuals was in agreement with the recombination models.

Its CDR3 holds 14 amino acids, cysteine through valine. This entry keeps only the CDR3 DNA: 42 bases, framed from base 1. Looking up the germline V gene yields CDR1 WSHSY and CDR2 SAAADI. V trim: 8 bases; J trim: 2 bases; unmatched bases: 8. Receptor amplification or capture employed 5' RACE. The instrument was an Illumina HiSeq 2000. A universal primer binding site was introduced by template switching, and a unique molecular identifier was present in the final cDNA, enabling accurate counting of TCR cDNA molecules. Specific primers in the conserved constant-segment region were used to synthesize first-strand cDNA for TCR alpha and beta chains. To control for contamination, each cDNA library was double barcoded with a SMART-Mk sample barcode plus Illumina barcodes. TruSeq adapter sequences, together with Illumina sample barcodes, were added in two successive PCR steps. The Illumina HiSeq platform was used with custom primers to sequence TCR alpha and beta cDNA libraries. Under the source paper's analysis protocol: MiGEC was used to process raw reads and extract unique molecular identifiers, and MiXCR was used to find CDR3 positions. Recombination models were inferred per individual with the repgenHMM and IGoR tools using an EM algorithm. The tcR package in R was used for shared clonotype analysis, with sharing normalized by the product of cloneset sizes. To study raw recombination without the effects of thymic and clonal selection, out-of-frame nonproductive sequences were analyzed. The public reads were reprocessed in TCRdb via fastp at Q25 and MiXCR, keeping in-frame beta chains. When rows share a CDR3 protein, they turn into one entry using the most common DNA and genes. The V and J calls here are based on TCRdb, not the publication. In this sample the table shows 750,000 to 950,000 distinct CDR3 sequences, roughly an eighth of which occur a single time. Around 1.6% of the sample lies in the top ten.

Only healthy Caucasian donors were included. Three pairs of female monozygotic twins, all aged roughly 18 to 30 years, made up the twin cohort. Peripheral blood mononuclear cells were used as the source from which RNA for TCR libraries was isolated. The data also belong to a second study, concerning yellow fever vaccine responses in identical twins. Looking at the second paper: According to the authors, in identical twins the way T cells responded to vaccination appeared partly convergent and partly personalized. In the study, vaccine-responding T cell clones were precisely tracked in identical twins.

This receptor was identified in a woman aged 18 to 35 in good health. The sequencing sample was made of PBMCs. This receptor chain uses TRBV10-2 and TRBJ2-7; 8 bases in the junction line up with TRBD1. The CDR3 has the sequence CASGPGQEAYEQYV. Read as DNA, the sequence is TGCGCCAGCGGACCGGGACAGGAGGCCTACGAGCAGTACGTC.